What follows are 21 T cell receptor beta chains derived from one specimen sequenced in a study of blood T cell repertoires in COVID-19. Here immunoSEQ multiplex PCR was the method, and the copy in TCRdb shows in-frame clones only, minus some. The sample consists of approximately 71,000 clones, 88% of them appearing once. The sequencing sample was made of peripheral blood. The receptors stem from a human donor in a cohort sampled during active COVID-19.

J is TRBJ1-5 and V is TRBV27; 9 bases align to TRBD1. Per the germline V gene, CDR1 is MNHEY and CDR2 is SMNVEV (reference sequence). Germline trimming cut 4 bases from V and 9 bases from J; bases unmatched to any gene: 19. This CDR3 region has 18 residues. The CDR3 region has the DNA TGTGCCAGCAGTTCCTCCTATCGGACAGGGGCGCCCCGAAGGCCCCAGCATTTT. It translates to CASSSSYRTGAPRRPQHF.

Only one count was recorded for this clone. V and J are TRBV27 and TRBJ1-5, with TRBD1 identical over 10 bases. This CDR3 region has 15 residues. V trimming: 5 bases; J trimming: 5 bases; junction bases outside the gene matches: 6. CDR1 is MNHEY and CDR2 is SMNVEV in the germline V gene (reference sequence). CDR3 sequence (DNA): TGTGCCAGCAGTCCAGGGACAGGGGCTTATCAGCCCCAGCATTTT. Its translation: CASSPGTGAYQPQHF.

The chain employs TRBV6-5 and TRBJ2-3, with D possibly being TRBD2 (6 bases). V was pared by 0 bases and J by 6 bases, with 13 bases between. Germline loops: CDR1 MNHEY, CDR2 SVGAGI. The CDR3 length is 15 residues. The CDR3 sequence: CASSYSRGEADTQYF. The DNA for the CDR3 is TGTGCCAGCAGTTACTCGAGAGGGGAGGCCGATACGCAGTATTTT.

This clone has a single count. The DNA of the CDR3 is TGTGCCAGCAGCTTTTCAGGGGGAGATACGCAGTATTTT. Translation gives CASSFSGGDTQYF. The chain joins TRBV11-3 to TRBJ2-3; 7 positions agree with TRBD1. This CDR3 contains 13 residues. With V trimmed by 3 bases and J by 5 bases, 2 bases remained unmatched. The germline V gene encodes CDR1 SGHNT and CDR2 YENEEA.

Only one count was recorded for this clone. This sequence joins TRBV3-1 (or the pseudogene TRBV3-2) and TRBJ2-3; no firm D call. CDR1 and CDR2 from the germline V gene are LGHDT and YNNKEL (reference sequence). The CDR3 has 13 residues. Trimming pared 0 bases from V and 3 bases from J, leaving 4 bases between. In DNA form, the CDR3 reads TGTGCCAGCAGCCAAGATCAAACAGATACGCAGTATTTT. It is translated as CASSQDQTDTQYF.

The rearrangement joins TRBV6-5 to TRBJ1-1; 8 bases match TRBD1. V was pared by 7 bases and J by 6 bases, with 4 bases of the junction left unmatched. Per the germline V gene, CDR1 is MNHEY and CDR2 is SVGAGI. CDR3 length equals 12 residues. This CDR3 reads CASTDRGSEAFF. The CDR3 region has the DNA TGTGCCAGCACCGACAGGGGCTCTGAAGCTTTCTTT.

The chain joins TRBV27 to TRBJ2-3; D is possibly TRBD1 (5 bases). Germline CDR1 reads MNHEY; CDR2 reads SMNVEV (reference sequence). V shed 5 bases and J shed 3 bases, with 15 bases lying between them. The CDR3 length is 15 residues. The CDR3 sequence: CASSPPDSYTDTQYF. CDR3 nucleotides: TGTGCCAGCAGTCCCCCCGACAGCTATACAGATACGCAGTATTTT.

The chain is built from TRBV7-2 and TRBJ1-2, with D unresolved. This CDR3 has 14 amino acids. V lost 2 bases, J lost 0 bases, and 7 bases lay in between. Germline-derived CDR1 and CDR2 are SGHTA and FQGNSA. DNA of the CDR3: TGTGCCAGCAGCTTAAGGAGAGCTAACTATGGCTACACCTTC. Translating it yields CASSLRRANYGYTF.

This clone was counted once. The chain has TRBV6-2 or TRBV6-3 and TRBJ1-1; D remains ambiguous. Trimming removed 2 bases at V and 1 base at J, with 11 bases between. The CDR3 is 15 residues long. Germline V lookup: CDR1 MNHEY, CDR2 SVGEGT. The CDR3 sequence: CASSYGGRENTEAFF. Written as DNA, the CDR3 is TGTGCCAGCAGTTACGGAGGTAGGGAGAACACTGAAGCTTTCTTT.

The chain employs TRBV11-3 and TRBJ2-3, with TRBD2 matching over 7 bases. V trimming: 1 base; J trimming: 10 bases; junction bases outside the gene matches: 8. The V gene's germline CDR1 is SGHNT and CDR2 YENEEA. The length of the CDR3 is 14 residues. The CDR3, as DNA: TGTGCCAGCAGCTTAGCCGCGGGAGTGGTTGCGCAGTATTTT. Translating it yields CASSLAAGVVAQYF.

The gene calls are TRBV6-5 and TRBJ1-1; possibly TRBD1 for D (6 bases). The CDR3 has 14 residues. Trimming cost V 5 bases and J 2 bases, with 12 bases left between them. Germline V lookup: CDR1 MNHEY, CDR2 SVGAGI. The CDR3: CASSPSRGNTEAFF. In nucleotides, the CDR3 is TGTGCCAGCAGTCCCAGCAGGGGTAACACTGAAGCTTTCTTT.

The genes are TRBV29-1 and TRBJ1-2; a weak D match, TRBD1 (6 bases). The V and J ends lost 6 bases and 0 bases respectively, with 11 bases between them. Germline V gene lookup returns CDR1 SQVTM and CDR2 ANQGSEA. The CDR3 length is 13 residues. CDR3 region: CSVLRGPNYGYTF. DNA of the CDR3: TGCAGCGTGCTCAGGGGCCCTAACTATGGCTACACCTTC.

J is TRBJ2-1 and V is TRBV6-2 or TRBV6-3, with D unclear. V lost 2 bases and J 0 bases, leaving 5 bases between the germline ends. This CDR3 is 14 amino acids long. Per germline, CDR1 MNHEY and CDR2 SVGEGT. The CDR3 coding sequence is TGTGCCAGCAGTTACAGAGTCTCCTACAATGAGCAGTTCTTC. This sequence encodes CASSYRVSYNEQFF.

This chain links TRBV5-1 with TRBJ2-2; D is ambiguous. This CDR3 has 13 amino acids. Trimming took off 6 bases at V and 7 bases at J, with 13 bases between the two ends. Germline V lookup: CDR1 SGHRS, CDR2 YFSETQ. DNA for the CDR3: TGCGCCAGCACCTCTCTTACTCGCGGGGAGCTGTTTTTT. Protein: CASTSLTRGELFF.

CDR3 amino acids: CASSQRAPAYGYTF. CDR3 coding DNA: TGTGCCAGCAGCCAGAGGGCTCCTGCCTATGGCTACACCTTC. The chain recombines TRBV11-2 with TRBJ1-2; D not certain. Germline V gene data show CDR1 as SGHAT and CDR2 as FQNNGV. The CDR3 sequence is 14 residues long. The V end was cut by 5 bases, the J end by 4 bases, with 14 bases between. The entire variable domain, with the rest obtained from reference TRBV11-2 and TRBJ1-2, is as follows: EAGVAQSPRYKIIEKRQSVAFWCNPISGHATLYWYQQILGQGPKLLIQFQNNGVVDDSQLPKDRFSAERLKGVDSTLKIQPAKLEDSAVYLCASSQRAPAYGYTFGSGTRLTVV.

CDR3 in DNA: TGTGCCAGCAGTGACACTAGCGGGGGGTACAATGAGCAGTTCTTC. Translating it yields CASSDTSGGYNEQFF. The J gene is TRBJ2-1, the V gene TRBV6-4; 12 bases match TRBD2. The CDR3 is 15 amino acids. Germline CDR1 and CDR2: MRHNA and SNTAGT. V lost 2 bases, J lost 4 bases, and 0 bases stayed unmatched.

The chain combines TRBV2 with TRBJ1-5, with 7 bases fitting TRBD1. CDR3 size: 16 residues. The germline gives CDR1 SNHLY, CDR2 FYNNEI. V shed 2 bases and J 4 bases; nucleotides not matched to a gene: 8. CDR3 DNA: TGTGCCAGCAGTGAAAGACAGGGAATGGGAAATCAGCCCCAGCATTTT. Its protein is CASSERQGMGNQPQHF.

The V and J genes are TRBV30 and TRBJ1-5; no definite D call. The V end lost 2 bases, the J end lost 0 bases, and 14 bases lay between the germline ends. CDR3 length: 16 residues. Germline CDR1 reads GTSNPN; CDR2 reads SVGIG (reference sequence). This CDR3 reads CAWSSQTTGSNQPQHF. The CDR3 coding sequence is TGTGCCTGGAGTAGCCAAACGACGGGTAGCAATCAGCCCCAGCATTTT.

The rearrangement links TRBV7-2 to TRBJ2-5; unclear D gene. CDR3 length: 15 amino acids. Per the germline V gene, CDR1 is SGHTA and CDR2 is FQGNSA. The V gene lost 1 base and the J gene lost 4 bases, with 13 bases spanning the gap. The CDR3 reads CASSLEVFGGETQYF. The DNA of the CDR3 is TGTGCCAGCAGCTTAGAAGTGTTTGGCGGAGAGACCCAGTACTTC.

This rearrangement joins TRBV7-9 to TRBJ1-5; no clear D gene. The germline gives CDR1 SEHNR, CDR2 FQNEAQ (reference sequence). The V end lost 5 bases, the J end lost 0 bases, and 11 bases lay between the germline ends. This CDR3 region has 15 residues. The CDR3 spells CASSPPNSSNQPQHF. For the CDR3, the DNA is TGTGCCAGCAGCCCCCCAAATAGTAGCAATCAGCCCCAGCATTTT.

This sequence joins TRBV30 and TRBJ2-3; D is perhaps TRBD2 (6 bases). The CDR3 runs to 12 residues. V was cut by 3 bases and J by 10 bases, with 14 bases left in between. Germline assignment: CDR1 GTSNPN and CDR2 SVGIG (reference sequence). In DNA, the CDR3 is TGTGCCTGGAGGGGGGACTTTAGAGCGCAGTATTTT. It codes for CAWRGDFRAQYF.